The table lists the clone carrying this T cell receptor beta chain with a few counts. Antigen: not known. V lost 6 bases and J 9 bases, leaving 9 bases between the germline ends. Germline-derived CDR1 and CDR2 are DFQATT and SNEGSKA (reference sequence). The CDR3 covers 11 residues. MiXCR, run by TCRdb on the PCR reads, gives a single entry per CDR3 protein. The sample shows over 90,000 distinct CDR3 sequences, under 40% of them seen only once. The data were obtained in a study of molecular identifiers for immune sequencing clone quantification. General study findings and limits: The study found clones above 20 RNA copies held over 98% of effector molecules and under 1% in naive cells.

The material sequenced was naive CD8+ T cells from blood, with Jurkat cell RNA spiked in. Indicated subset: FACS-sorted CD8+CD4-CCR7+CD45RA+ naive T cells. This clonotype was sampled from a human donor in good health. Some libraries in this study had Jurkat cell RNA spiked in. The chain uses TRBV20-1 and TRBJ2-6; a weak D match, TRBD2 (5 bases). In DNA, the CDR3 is TGCAGTGCCCGGACTCTCAACGTCCTGACTTTC. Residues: CSARTLNVLTF.